These T cell receptor beta chains were read from a single sample in a study of T cells in Graves' hyperthyroidism and ophthalmopathy. One entry per CDR3 protein, called by TCRdb with MiXCR from the multiplex PCR reads. Here the sample spans some 800,000 distinct CDR3 sequences, 35% to 45% being singletons. Material for sequencing was blood. The receptors shown here come from a man aged 18-30 years with Graves' hyperthyroidism. Both conserved end residues are part of each CDR3. Each record gives: clone size, D gene, J gene, V gene, CDR3 DNA, CDR3 protein. A D gene is named only where the DNA matches it firmly. Only some rows state a clone size, as once, few, many or a class for expanded clones.

clone_size: once; d_call: -; j_call: TRBJ1-2; v_call: TRBV7-2; cdr3_nt: TGTGCCAGCAGCTGGAACAGCTCCTATGGCTACACCTTC; cdr3_aa: CASSWNSSYGYTF
clone_size: few; d_call: -; j_call: TRBJ2-7; v_call: TRBV25-1; cdr3_nt: TGTGCCAGCACGGGACGGGGGCTTCTCTCCTACGAGCAGTACTTC; cdr3_aa: CASTGRGLLSYEQYF
clone_size: many; d_call: TRBD1; j_call: TRBJ2-5; v_call: TRBV29-1; cdr3_nt: TGCAGCGGATGGGACAGGGGGTTTGAGACCCAGTACTTC; cdr3_aa: CSGWDRGFETQYF
clone_size: -; d_call: -; j_call: TRBJ2-7; v_call: TRBV5-1; cdr3_nt: TGCGCCAGCAGCGGGGCCGCGGGGTCCGAGCAGTACTTC; cdr3_aa: CASSGAAGSEQYF
clone_size: few; d_call: -; j_call: TRBJ2-7; v_call: TRBV12-3/TRBV12-4; cdr3_nt: TGTGCCAGCAGTTTAGGGGACACTACCTACGAGCAGTACTTC; cdr3_aa: CASSLGDTTYEQYF
clone_size: -; d_call: TRBD1; j_call: TRBJ1-1; v_call: TRBV11-2; cdr3_nt: TGTGCCAGCAGCTTACAGGGGGGTATGAACACTGAAGCTTTCTTT; cdr3_aa: CASSLQGGMNTEAFF
clone_size: few; d_call: -; j_call: TRBJ2-7; v_call: TRBV20-1; cdr3_nt: TGCAGTGCTAGAGGTGACAGGCTCTCCTACGAGCAGTACTTC; cdr3_aa: CSARGDRLSYEQYF
clone_size: many; d_call: TRBD2; j_call: TRBJ2-7; v_call: TRBV25-1; cdr3_nt: TGTGCCAGCAGTGAATTTGGAACTAGCGGGTACGAGCAGTACTTC; cdr3_aa: CASSEFGTSGYEQYF
clone_size: many; d_call: -; j_call: TRBJ2-2; v_call: TRBV2; cdr3_nt: TGTGCCACCCCGGACAGGAACACCGGGGAGCTGTTTTTT; cdr3_aa: CATPDRNTGELFF
clone_size: -; d_call: -; j_call: TRBJ1-6; v_call: TRBV29-1; cdr3_nt: TGCAGCCATAATTCACCCCTCCACTTT; cdr3_aa: CSHNSPLHF
clone_size: many; d_call: -; j_call: TRBJ1-1; v_call: TRBV9; cdr3_nt: TGTGCCAGCAGCGTCGAGTCAATGAACACTGAAGCTTTCTTT; cdr3_aa: CASSVESMNTEAFF
clone_size: few; d_call: TRBD2; j_call: TRBJ2-7; v_call: TRBV20-1; cdr3_nt: TGCAGTGCTAGAGGCCCAGCGGGAGAAAGTAAAGGGCTCTACGAGCAGTACTTC; cdr3_aa: CSARGPAGESKGLYEQYF
clone_size: many; d_call: -; j_call: TRBJ1-2; v_call: TRBV29-1; cdr3_nt: TGCAGCGTATCGGGTCCCCCCTATGGCTACACCTTC; cdr3_aa: CSVSGPPYGYTF
clone_size: few; d_call: TRBD2; j_call: TRBJ2-7; v_call: TRBV7-9; cdr3_nt: TGTGCCAGCAGACCAGCGGGGGCCTACGAGCAGTACTTC; cdr3_aa: CASRPAGAYEQYF
clone_size: many; d_call: TRBD2; j_call: TRBJ2-5; v_call: TRBV7-2; cdr3_nt: TGTGCCACCTCGGGGGGGGGGCGAGAGACCCAGTACTTC; cdr3_aa: CATSGGGRETQYF
clone_size: few; d_call: -; j_call: TRBJ2-2; v_call: TRBV20-1; cdr3_nt: TGCAGTGCCAAAAGGGGAACCGGGGAGCTGTTTTTT; cdr3_aa: CSAKRGTGELFF
clone_size: many; d_call: -; j_call: TRBJ1-4; v_call: TRBV7-2; cdr3_nt: TGTGCCAGTAGTCTCGACAGTGGGGAAAAACTGTTTTTT; cdr3_aa: CASSLDSGEKLFF
clone_size: many; d_call: -; j_call: TRBJ1-6; v_call: TRBV9; cdr3_nt: TGTGCCAGCAGCGTAGCAGCGGGGGCGGATAATTCACCCCTCCACTTT; cdr3_aa: CASSVAAGADNSPLHF
clone_size: many; d_call: -; j_call: TRBJ1-1; v_call: TRBV7-3; cdr3_nt: TGTGCCAGCAGCTTATGGGGGCGGAGCACTGAAGCTTTCTTT; cdr3_aa: CASSLWGRSTEAFF
clone_size: many; d_call: -; j_call: TRBJ1-3; v_call: TRBV9; cdr3_nt: TGTGCCAGCAGCGTCTCGGTCGGGGGGCCCTTCTCTGGAAACACCATATATTTT; cdr3_aa: CASSVSVGGPFSGNTIYF
clone_size: -; d_call: -; j_call: TRBJ1-1; v_call: TRBV10-3; cdr3_nt: TGTGCCAGCAGTACACTTCAGAACACTGAAGCTTTCTTT; cdr3_aa: CASSTLQNTEAFF
clone_size: -; d_call: TRBD1; j_call: TRBJ1-2; v_call: TRBV15; cdr3_nt: TGTGCCACCAGCTTGGGGGACAGGGACTATGGCTACACCTTC; cdr3_aa: CATSLGDRDYGYTF
clone_size: many; d_call: -; j_call: TRBJ2-7; v_call: TRBV29-1; cdr3_nt: TGCAGCGCTACGGACGGTAGCTCCTACGAGCAGTACTTC; cdr3_aa: CSATDGSSYEQYF
clone_size: many; d_call: -; j_call: TRBJ2-5; v_call: TRBV7-9; cdr3_nt: TGTGCTAGCAGCTTGGGACAAGGGTCAGAGACCCAGTACTTC; cdr3_aa: CASSLGQGSETQYF
clone_size: many; d_call: -; j_call: TRBJ1-3; v_call: TRBV25-1; cdr3_nt: TGTGCCAGCAGGACGGGAGGGGACTCTGGAAACACCATATATTTT; cdr3_aa: CASRTGGDSGNTIYF
clone_size: few; d_call: -; j_call: TRBJ1-6; v_call: TRBV7-9; cdr3_nt: TGTGCCAGCAGCTTTCAGGAGGGAGGGGGAAATTCACCCCTCCACTTT; cdr3_aa: CASSFQEGGGNSPLHF
clone_size: many; d_call: -; j_call: TRBJ2-7; v_call: TRBV10-3; cdr3_nt: TGTGCCATCAAGGGGTTCCACGAGCAGTACTTC; cdr3_aa: CAIKGFHEQYF
clone_size: few; d_call: TRBD1; j_call: TRBJ1-1; v_call: TRBV27; cdr3_nt: TGTGCCAGCAGTTTCAGTACAGGGGCTGAAGCTTTCTTT; cdr3_aa: CASSFSTGAEAFF
clone_size: many; d_call: TRBD1; j_call: TRBJ2-5; v_call: TRBV29-1; cdr3_nt: TGCAGCCTCACAGACAGGGGCGCGACGGAGACCCAGTACTTC; cdr3_aa: CSLTDRGATETQYF
clone_size: many; d_call: -; j_call: TRBJ1-5; v_call: TRBV5-1; cdr3_nt: TGCGCCAGCAGCCAAGGTGACCTCAATCAGCCCCAGCATTTT; cdr3_aa: CASSQGDLNQPQHF
clone_size: few; d_call: TRBD1; j_call: TRBJ1-4; v_call: TRBV4-1; cdr3_nt: TGCGCCAGCAGACACACAGGGGGAGGGGAAAAACTGTTTTTT; cdr3_aa: CASRHTGGGEKLFF
clone_size: -; d_call: -; j_call: TRBJ2-7; v_call: TRBV2; cdr3_nt: TGTGCCAGCAGTGAACTGCCAGGGGCCTACGAGCAGTACTTC; cdr3_aa: CASSELPGAYEQYF
clone_size: -; d_call: -; j_call: TRBJ2-7; v_call: TRBV7-2; cdr3_nt: TGTGCCAGCGCCCGGGGAGCGGTCACCTACGAGCAGTACTTC; cdr3_aa: CASARGAVTYEQYF
clone_size: -; d_call: -; j_call: TRBJ2-7; v_call: TRBV6-1; cdr3_nt: TGTGCCAGCAGTGGCATCTTCCAGGCTTACGAGCAGTACTTC; cdr3_aa: CASSGIFQAYEQYF
clone_size: -; d_call: -; j_call: TRBJ1-1; v_call: TRBV19; cdr3_nt: TGTGCCAGTAGTACAGGGAATAGCGGAGCTTTCTTT; cdr3_aa: CASSTGNSGAFF
clone_size: -; d_call: TRBD2; j_call: TRBJ2-1; v_call: TRBV7-9; cdr3_nt: TGTGCCAGCAGCTTTAGCGGGAGCTACAATGAGCAGTTCTTC; cdr3_aa: CASSFSGSYNEQFF
clone_size: few; d_call: -; j_call: TRBJ2-7; v_call: TRBV7-9; cdr3_nt: TGTGCCAGCAGCCAAAACGGGAGAGGGGAAAGAGAGCAGTACTTC; cdr3_aa: CASSQNGRGEREQYF
clone_size: many; d_call: TRBD1; j_call: TRBJ1-6; v_call: TRBV7-8; cdr3_nt: TGTGCCAGCAGCTATCAGGACAGGGCTTCACCCCTCCACTTT; cdr3_aa: CASSYQDRASPLHF
clone_size: -; d_call: -; j_call: TRBJ2-7; v_call: TRBV15; cdr3_nt: TGTGCCACCAGCAGAGACAGGGTACCCTACGAGCAGTACTTC; cdr3_aa: CATSRDRVPYEQYF
clone_size: -; d_call: TRBD2; j_call: TRBJ2-7; v_call: TRBV5-5; cdr3_nt: TGTGCCAGCACCGGACTAGCGGCAGCCTACGAGCAGTACTTC; cdr3_aa: CASTGLAAAYEQYF
clone_size: -; d_call: TRBD1; j_call: TRBJ2-7; v_call: TRBV20-1; cdr3_nt: TGCAGTGCTTCTGGACCGGGACAGAGCTACGAGCAGTACTTC; cdr3_aa: CSASGPGQSYEQYF
clone_size: -; d_call: -; j_call: TRBJ1-1; v_call: TRBV7-2; cdr3_nt: TGTGCCAGCAGTTACACCCCCCAGGGGACTGAAGCTTTCTTT; cdr3_aa: CASSYTPQGTEAFF
clone_size: few; d_call: TRBD2; j_call: TRBJ2-5; v_call: TRBV5-5; cdr3_nt: TGTGCCAGCAGCTTAGATCTCCGACTAGCGTGGGAGCAGTACTTC; cdr3_aa: CASSLDLRLAWEQYF
clone_size: few; d_call: -; j_call: TRBJ1-2; v_call: TRBV7-2; cdr3_nt: TGTGCCAGCAGCTTGGGGTCTAATGCTAACTATGGCTACACCTTC; cdr3_aa: CASSLGSNANYGYTF
clone_size: many; d_call: TRBD1; j_call: TRBJ1-5; v_call: TRBV20-1; cdr3_nt: TGCAGTGCTAGGACAGGGTATGGTCAGCCCCAGCATTTT; cdr3_aa: CSARTGYGQPQHF
clone_size: -; d_call: -; j_call: TRBJ2-2; v_call: TRBV7-9; cdr3_nt: TGTGCCAGCAGCTTAGTAGATTCGGCCACCGGGGAGCTGTTTTTT; cdr3_aa: CASSLVDSATGELFF
clone_size: few; d_call: -; j_call: TRBJ1-1; v_call: TRBV4-1; cdr3_nt: TGTGCCAGCAGCCAAGTTCCAGCTGAAGCTTTCTTT; cdr3_aa: CASSQVPAEAFF
clone_size: many; d_call: TRBD1; j_call: TRBJ1-1; v_call: TRBV19; cdr3_nt: TGTGCCAGTAGTTCTGGACAGGGGAGGAACACTGAAGCTTTCTTT; cdr3_aa: CASSSGQGRNTEAFF
clone_size: many; d_call: -; j_call: TRBJ1-4; v_call: TRBV10-3; cdr3_nt: TGTGCCATCAGCCCGGACGGTTTTAATGAAAAACTGTTTTTT; cdr3_aa: CAISPDGFNEKLFF
clone_size: -; d_call: -; j_call: TRBJ2-7; v_call: TRBV3-1; cdr3_nt: TGTGCCAGCAGCCAAGAGAATAGCGGACTGTACTTC; cdr3_aa: CASSQENSGLYF
clone_size: many; d_call: -; j_call: TRBJ1-1; v_call: TRBV7-9; cdr3_nt: TGTGCCAGCAGCCCTGAAGCTTTCTTT; cdr3_aa: CASSPEAFF
clone_size: -; d_call: TRBD1; j_call: TRBJ2-2; v_call: TRBV9; cdr3_nt: TGTGCCGGCAGCGCGACAGGGGGGCGCACCGGGGAGCTGTTTTTT; cdr3_aa: CAGSATGGRTGELFF
clone_size: -; d_call: -; j_call: TRBJ2-7; v_call: TRBV12-3/TRBV12-4; cdr3_nt: TGTGCCAGCACCGGTAATAACGAGCAGTACTTC; cdr3_aa: CASTGNNEQYF
clone_size: many; d_call: -; j_call: TRBJ2-7; v_call: TRBV10-3; cdr3_nt: TGTGCCATCAGTCCAGGAAGGTTTACTTACGAGCAGTACTTC; cdr3_aa: CAISPGRFTYEQYF
clone_size: -; d_call: -; j_call: TRBJ2-7; v_call: TRBV7-2; cdr3_nt: TGTGCCAGCAGCCAATTTCTCGAGCAGTACTTC; cdr3_aa: CASSQFLEQYF